Following are 9 T cell receptor beta chains from one sample sequenced in a study of PD-1 blockade in classical Hodgkin lymphoma. Documented time point: cycle 4 day 1 (C4D1), after 6 weeks of nivolumab. Relapse was seen in all patients after autologous stem cell transplantation, and brentuximab vedotin exposure was variable. The assay was immunoSEQ multiplex PCR, and TCRdb's table has in-frame clones only and misses some. The table shows about 50,000 clones, with almost 90% occurring only once. The sequences come from peripheral blood mononuclear cells (PBMCs), collected before the fourth cycle of nivolumab. The source is a human donor with classical Hodgkin lymphoma.

The table lists this clone with a few counts. The rearrangement links TRBV9 to TRBJ1-1; tentatively, D is TRBD1 (6 bases). The germline V gene encodes CDR1 SGDLS and CDR2 YYNGEE. The V gene lost 3 bases and the J gene lost 4 bases, with 25 bases spanning the gap. This CDR3 comprises 18 residues. CDR3 DNA sequence: TGTGCCAGCAGCGGTTCGGGGCAGGGGTACCTAGTCGGCACTGAAGCTTTCTTT. Amino acids: CASSGSGQGYLVGTEAFF.

The V and J genes are TRBV6-4 and TRBJ2-3, with TRBD1 matching over 10 bases. Trimming at V came to 2 bases and at J to 1 base, leaving 0 bases not matched to a gene. The germline V gene encodes CDR1 MRHNA and CDR2 SNTAGT. This CDR3 contains 15 residues. DNA of the CDR3: TGTGCCAGCAGTGACGGGACAGGGGGCACAGATACGCAGTATTTT. Amino acids: CASSDGTGGTDTQYF.

The chain couples TRBV4-2 to TRBJ2-6; D is unclear. V was shortened by 0 bases and J by 0 bases, with 6 bases between the two germline ends. Germline V gene data show CDR1 as LGHNA and CDR2 as YNFKEQ. The length of the CDR3 is 16 residues. CDR3 nucleotides: TGTGCCAGCAGCCAAGATCTCGGCTCTGGGGCCAACGTCCTGACTTTC. Protein product: CASSQDLGSGANVLTF.

CDR3 sequence (DNA): TGTGCCAGCAGTCCAGTGGACGGTCCCAATCAGCCCCAGCATTTT. It translates to CASSPVDGPNQPQHF. V gene TRBV28 combines with J gene TRBJ1-5, with D unclear. Trimming took 5 bases from V and 3 from J, leaving 14 bases between them. The CDR3 covers 15 residues. Germline V CDR1 and CDR2: MDHEN, SYDVKM.

The gene calls are TRBV14 and TRBJ2-7; the match to TRBD1 covers 7 bases. The ends lost 5 bases at V and 3 bases at J; junction bases unmatched: 1. The CDR3 contains 12 residues. Germline CDR1 and CDR2: SGHDN and FVKESK. The chain's CDR3 is CASSGDSYEQYF. In DNA, the CDR3 is TGTGCCAGCAGCGGGGACAGCTACGAGCAGTACTTC.

The chain recombines TRBV9 with TRBJ1-1, with 9 bases fitting TRBD1. V trimming: 3 bases; J trimming: 1 base; junction bases outside the gene matches: 4. CDR1 SGDLS and CDR2 YYNGEE come from the germline V gene. The CDR3 has 15 amino acids. CDR3 bases: TGTGCCAGCAGCGGGGACAGGGCCTCGAACACTGAAGCTTTCTTT. Protein sequence: CASSGDRASNTEAFF.

The chain carries TRBV11-2 and TRBJ1-5; tentatively, D is TRBD1 (6 bases). Germline assignment: CDR1 SGHAT and CDR2 FQNNGV. The CDR3 has 14 residues. Trimming cost V 5 bases and J 5 bases, with 13 bases left between them. The CDR3 loop reads CASSGGGSDQPQHF. In nucleotides, the CDR3 is TGTGCCAGCAGCGGGGGGGGCAGCGATCAGCCCCAGCATTTT.

CDR3 residues: CASGPRQSIYGYTF. The CDR3 DNA reads TGTGCCAGCGGACCTAGGCAGTCGATCTATGGCTACACCTTC. This chain uses TRBV28 with TRBJ1-2; no clear D. CDR1 and CDR2 from the germline V gene are MDHEN and SYDVKM. This CDR3 comprises 14 residues. V was pared by 8 bases and J by 4 bases, with 17 bases between.

V usage is TRBV28 and J usage is TRBJ1-1; D gene unclear. The V and J ends lost 3 bases and 6 bases respectively, with 17 bases between them. Looked up from germline, CDR1 is MDHEN and CDR2 is SYDVKM. This CDR3 comprises 15 residues. The DNA of the CDR3 is TGTGCCAGCAGTTTTCTTAGGGCTGTGTTCCCTGAAGCTTTCTTT. This gives the protein CASSFLRAVFPEAFF.